This paragraph covers one TCR beta chain sequence. Only a few counts were recorded for this clone. The clone's antigen remains unknown. It has no much larger one-base neighbor in the sample; base qualities were not kept. Collaborating institutions collected whole blood in K2EDTA tubes following their own protocols. For TCRbeta analysis, collaborator samples were shipped as frozen whole blood, as isolated PBMCs, or as DNA extracted from either sample type. The immunoSEQ Assay, a bias-controlled multiplex PCR, was used to amplify TCRbeta CDR3 regions from genomic DNA. Per the original workflow: Nucleated cell counts per sample were estimated from amplification of reference gene primers within the assay. To quantify the absolute abundance of each unique TCRbeta CDR3 rearrangement, sequence reads were collapsed and filtered. For each sample, productive Simpson clonality was calculated by taking the square root of Simpson's diversity index across productive rearrangements. Entries here come from immuneACCESS through TCRdb and include only in-frame sequences with V and J called. Some clones fail to appear in such tables; in the studies checked, an unresolved V gene covers under half of the shortfall, and the cause of the remainder is unknown. That table supplies the V and J calls and clone size; D and trimming were determined from the DNA. The sample table holds approximately 120,000 clones, of which approximately 82% were seen once. Roughly 8.2% of the sample belongs to the ten largest clones.

This specimen comes from a study of blood T cell repertoires in COVID-19 (dated by TCRdb to 2018 to 2020). Study-wide context: Collaborator samples came from the United States, Italy and Spain and covered acute and convalescent phases of COVID-19. The material from the prospective study consisted of cDNA or gDNA derived from T cells, B-cell-depleted T cells, or PBMCs. Deeply sampled blood TCRbeta repertoires from subjects exposed to, actively infected with, or recovered from COVID-19 were included in the dataset. A freely available public database, intended as a resource for researchers studying the immune response to SARS-CoV-2, is where the repertoires were released. The samples were drawn from two sources: the first 160 participants of the ongoing ImmuneRACE study, and 1,200 or so subjects contributed by 6 global collaborators. Sample metadata almost always included a de-identified subject ID, COVID-19 status, age in years and sex. Where available, HLA class I and class II types were obtained from metadata supplied by the sample provider rather than from assay-based typing. Findings and caveats that apply to the study as a whole: The quantity of clinical and demographic metadata differed by source and by participant and was supplied without curation.

There are 11 amino acids in the CDR3, from cysteine to phenylalanine inclusive. Only CDR3 DNA is held: 33 bases, read in frame from base 1. CDR1 SEHNR and CDR2 FQNEAQ were looked up in the germline V gene (reference sequence). V is cut by 5 bases and J by 5 bases, and the space between the germline ends is 6 bases. The sequence was collected from a woman of 80 years or more with active or convalescent COVID-19. The rearrangement combines TRBV7-9 with TRBJ1-2; the D gene is unclear. Sequenced: peripheral blood. The CDR3 loop reads CASSPIYGYTF. In nucleotide form, the sequence is TGTGCCAGCAGCCCAATTTATGGCTACACCTTC.